Listed below are T cell receptor beta chains from one sample, sequenced in a study of T cells after yellow fever vaccination. Each CDR3 protein gets one entry after TCRdb re-called the 5' RACE reads with MiXCR. The sample carries 350,000 to 450,000 distinct CDR3 sequences, roughly 20% recorded once. Source: PBMCs, taken before the yellow fever booster vaccination. These receptors were taken from a man younger than 30 who received the YFV17D yellow fever vaccine. Each CDR3 is given with its conserved first and last residue. D genes are given only for firm matches. Part of the rows lack a size; the others show once, few, many or a class for expanded clones.

CDR3nt,CDR3aa,len,abundance,v_gene,j_gene,d_gene
TGTGCCAGCAGCACAACTAGCCCCGGGGAGCTGTTTTTT,CASSTTSPGELFF,13,NA,TRBV6-5,TRBJ2-2,NA
TGTGCCAGCAGCTTTGCGACCGGGACTGACGGGGAGCTGTTTTTT,CASSFATGTDGELFF,15,NA,TRBV7-9,TRBJ2-2,NA
TGTGCCAGCAGCTCTCCGACAGGGGGCACCTATGGCTACACCTTC,CASSSPTGGTYGYTF,15,NA,TRBV7-2,TRBJ1-2,TRBD1
TGTGCCAGCAGCGAGGAGGGACAGGGGATCTACAATGAGCAGTTCTTC,CASSEEGQGIYNEQFF,16,few,TRBV7-9,TRBJ2-1,TRBD1
TGTGCCTGGGACAGGGGGAACACTGAAGCTTTCTTT,CAWDRGNTEAFF,12,NA,TRBV30,TRBJ1-1,TRBD1
TGTGCCACCAGCAGAGGAGGCAGACTCCAAGAGACCCAGTACTTC,CATSRGGRLQETQYF,15,NA,TRBV15,TRBJ2-5,NA
TGTGCCAGCAGTTCCGGGGAAGAGACCCAGTACTTC,CASSSGEETQYF,12,NA,TRBV6-6,TRBJ2-5,NA
TGCAGTGCTAGACCGACAGGGCTTAACTATGGCTACACCTTC,CSARPTGLNYGYTF,14,NA,TRBV20-1,TRBJ1-2,TRBD1
TGCGCCAGCAGCCAAGTGGCAGGGAAGGCTAACTATGGCTACACCTTC,CASSQVAGKANYGYTF,16,few,TRBV4-1,TRBJ1-2,NA
TGTGCCAGCAGCTTAAGTCGGGCAGTAAGCACAGATACGCAGTATTTT,CASSLSRAVSTDTQYF,16,many,TRBV7-2,TRBJ2-3,NA
TGTGCCAGCAGTTTCTCGGCCAGAAACACCGGGGAGCTGTTTTTT,CASSFSARNTGELFF,15,NA,TRBV12-3/TRBV12-4,TRBJ2-2,NA
TGCAGTGCGGCGGGGACAGCTGGGCGTCAGCCCCAGCATTTT,CSAAGTAGRQPQHF,14,NA,TRBV20-1,TRBJ1-5,TRBD1
TGCAGCGTTCAGCCTGGTTTCGACAATGAGCAGTTCTTC,CSVQPGFDNEQFF,13,NA,TRBV29-1,TRBJ2-1,NA
TGTGCCAGCAGTCTCCACCGGGACAGGAACACTGAAGCTTTCTTT,CASSLHRDRNTEAFF,15,NA,TRBV12-3/TRBV12-4,TRBJ1-1,TRBD1
TGTGCCAGCAGCTTAGTTGGGGGACTAGCGGGCCAAGAGACCCAGTACTTC,CASSLVGGLAGQETQYF,17,many,TRBV7-9,TRBJ2-5,TRBD2
TGCGCCAGCAGCCAACACTCAGGGGAGAGGCCCCTCCACTTT,CASSQHSGERPLHF,14,NA,TRBV4-3,TRBJ1-6,NA
TGTGCCAGCAGCCCGGCAGCGGGGGGACAAGAGACCCAGTACTTC,CASSPAAGGQETQYF,15,many,TRBV7-9,TRBJ2-5,TRBD2
TGCAGCGAGGGACGGCCGGGGGAGACCCAGTACTTC,CSEGRPGETQYF,12,once,TRBV29-1,TRBJ2-5,NA
TGTGCCAGCTCCCGATTAGGGATTCAGCACGCAGATACGCAGTATTTT,CASSRLGIQHADTQYF,16,NA,TRBV18,TRBJ2-3,NA
TGTGCCAGCAGCGTAACTGAGGGAATCACCTACGAGCAGTACTTC,CASSVTEGITYEQYF,15,NA,TRBV3-1,TRBJ2-7,NA
TGTGCCATCAGTGAGTCGGAGGGGGGCAATGAGCAGTTCTTC,CAISESEGGNEQFF,14,few,TRBV10-3,TRBJ2-1,NA
TGCAGTGCTAGAGAATGGACAGCGTCGGGGTATTGGACGCAGTATTTT,CSAREWTASGYWTQYF,16,NA,TRBV20-1,TRBJ2-3,NA
TGTGCCTGGGCAGGGAGTGGTGGCGAGCAGTACTTC,CAWAGSGGEQYF,12,few,TRBV30,TRBJ2-7,NA
TGTGCCAGCACCCTTAGCGGGGGGAGCTACAATGAGCAGTTCTTC,CASTLSGGSYNEQFF,15,many,TRBV2,TRBJ2-1,TRBD2
TGTGCCAGCAGTTACAGTGCAAAGGGAAGCGGAACAGATACGCAGTATTTT,CASSYSAKGSGTDTQYF,17,few,TRBV6-2/TRBV6-3,TRBJ2-3,NA
TGCGCCAGCAGCCCGCTAGCGGGCCGCCCCCAAACGCAGTATTTT,CASSPLAGRPQTQYF,15,many,TRBV4-3,TRBJ2-3,TRBD2
TGTGCCAGCAGCCCCCGACAGGGAGGGTCCACCGGGGAGCTGTTTTTT,CASSPRQGGSTGELFF,16,few,TRBV4-2,TRBJ2-2,NA
TGTGCCAGCAGCCAGCAGGGGTGGTCCGGGGAGCTGTTTTTT,CASSQQGWSGELFF,14,NA,TRBV7-2,TRBJ2-2,NA
TGTGCCAGCTCTTACAGGGGCGTAAATCAGCCCCAGCATTTT,CASSYRGVNQPQHF,14,few,TRBV12-3/TRBV12-4,TRBJ1-5,TRBD1
TGTGCCAGCAGCCCCCGGACCGGCGCGGAGACCCAGTACTTC,CASSPRTGAETQYF,14,NA,TRBV7-2,TRBJ2-5,NA
TGTGCCAGCATGGAGCGGGGGTCTTCTAGCACAGATACGCAGTATTTT,CASMERGSSSTDTQYF,16,few,TRBV25-1,TRBJ2-3,TRBD2
TGTGCCAGCAGCTTAGTGGTGGGCCCTAATGAGCAGTTCTTC,CASSLVVGPNEQFF,14,many,TRBV7-8,TRBJ2-1,NA
TGCGCCAGCAGCTTTTACGGTGGGCTGTTTTTT,CASSFYGGLFF,11,NA,TRBV4-1,TRBJ2-2,NA
TGTGCCAGCTCACTTACCGGGACAGGGGGATATGAGCAGTTCTTC,CASSLTGTGGYEQFF,15,few,TRBV18,TRBJ2-1,TRBD1
TGCGCCAGCAGCTTGGAGTGGGAAGGCACGCAGTATTTT,CASSLEWEGTQYF,13,few,TRBV5-1,TRBJ2-3,NA
TGCAGCGTTGGCGGGGGCTGGGGTGAAAAACTGTTTTTT,CSVGGGWGEKLFF,13,NA,TRBV29-1,TRBJ1-4,NA
TGTGCCAGCTCACCCGGTGGGTGGGGGAATAGCAATCAGCCCCAGCATTTT,CASSPGGWGNSNQPQHF,17,NA,TRBV18,TRBJ1-5,NA
TGTGCCATCAGTCCGGGACAGGGACTTGAAGCTTTCTTT,CAISPGQGLEAFF,13,few,TRBV10-3,TRBJ1-1,TRBD1
TGCGCCAGCAGCTCGCAGATCCCAATTGCGGGGGCGAACTACAATGAGCAGTTCTTC,CASSSQIPIAGANYNEQFF,19,NA,TRBV5-1,TRBJ2-1,NA
TGTGCCAGCTCACCTCCGTCCGGGAGGGAAAACTATGGCTACACCTTC,CASSPPSGRENYGYTF,16,NA,TRBV18,TRBJ1-2,NA
TGTGCCAGCAGCCCCGCCACGGGGGGGGTCGGGTACATTCAGTACTTC,CASSPATGGVGYIQYF,16,NA,TRBV3-1,TRBJ2-4,TRBD2